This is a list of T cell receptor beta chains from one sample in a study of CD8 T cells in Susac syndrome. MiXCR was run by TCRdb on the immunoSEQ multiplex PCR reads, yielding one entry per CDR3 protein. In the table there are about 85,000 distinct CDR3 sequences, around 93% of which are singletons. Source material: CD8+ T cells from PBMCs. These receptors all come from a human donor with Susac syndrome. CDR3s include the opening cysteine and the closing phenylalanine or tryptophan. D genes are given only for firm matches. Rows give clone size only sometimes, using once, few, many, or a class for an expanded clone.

cdr3_aa: CASSYFGRDGYTF; cdr3_nt: TGTGCCAGCAGTTACTTCGGGAGGGACGGCTACACCTTC; v_call: TRBV6-5; clone_size: .; cdr3_length: 13; j_call: TRBJ1-2; d_call: .
cdr3_aa: CASSPQPGHVGQHF; cdr3_nt: TGTGCCAGCAGCCCTCAGCCAGGGCACGTAGGACAGCATTTT; v_call: TRBV3-1; clone_size: .; cdr3_length: 14; j_call: TRBJ1-5; d_call: .
cdr3_aa: CASNRPQETQYF; cdr3_nt: TGTGCCTCAAACAGGCCCCAAGAGACCCAGTACTTC; v_call: TRBV28; clone_size: .; cdr3_length: 12; j_call: TRBJ2-5; d_call: .
cdr3_aa: CASSDFLSDEQYF; cdr3_nt: TGTGCCAGCAGTGACTTCCTTAGCGACGAGCAGTACTTC; v_call: TRBV25-1; clone_size: .; cdr3_length: 13; j_call: TRBJ2-7; d_call: .
cdr3_aa: CASSRQGVETQYF; cdr3_nt: TGTGCCAGCAGCCGACAAGGAGTAGAGACCCAGTACTTC; v_call: TRBV7-9; clone_size: .; cdr3_length: 13; j_call: TRBJ2-5; d_call: .
cdr3_aa: CSVEAVANYGYTF; cdr3_nt: TGCAGCGTTGAGGCGGTAGCTAACTATGGCTACACCTTC; v_call: TRBV29-1; clone_size: once; cdr3_length: 13; j_call: TRBJ1-2; d_call: .
cdr3_aa: CSARDLTGGSSEAFF; cdr3_nt: TGCAGTGCTAGAGATCTAACAGGGGGCTCCTCTGAAGCTTTCTTT; v_call: TRBV20-1; clone_size: .; cdr3_length: 15; j_call: TRBJ1-1; d_call: TRBD1
cdr3_aa: CASSLGLAPSYNEQFF; cdr3_nt: TGTGCCAGCAGCTTAGGACTAGCCCCCTCCTACAATGAGCAGTTCTTC; v_call: TRBV7-2; clone_size: .; cdr3_length: 16; j_call: TRBJ2-1; d_call: TRBD2
cdr3_aa: CASSPTDYNEQFF; cdr3_nt: TGTGCCAGCTCACCAACGGACTACAATGAGCAGTTCTTC; v_call: TRBV18; clone_size: .; cdr3_length: 13; j_call: TRBJ2-1; d_call: .
cdr3_aa: CASSLSMAGTGYNEQFF; cdr3_nt: TGTGCCAGCAGTTTATCGATGGCGGGGACGGGGTACAATGAGCAGTTCTTC; v_call: TRBV27; clone_size: .; cdr3_length: 17; j_call: TRBJ2-1; d_call: .
cdr3_aa: CASSEGRSGELFF; cdr3_nt: TGTGCCAGCAGTGAGGGCCGATCCGGGGAGCTGTTTTTT; v_call: TRBV2; clone_size: .; cdr3_length: 13; j_call: TRBJ2-2; d_call: .
cdr3_aa: CSARDPWEAYNEQFF; cdr3_nt: TGCAGTGCTAGAGATCCCTGGGAAGCCTACAATGAGCAGTTCTTC; v_call: TRBV20-1; clone_size: .; cdr3_length: 15; j_call: TRBJ2-1; d_call: .
cdr3_aa: CASSAPEGSGELFF; cdr3_nt: TGTGCCAGCAGCGCCCCCGAGGGGTCCGGGGAGCTGTTTTTT; v_call: TRBV9; clone_size: once; cdr3_length: 14; j_call: TRBJ2-2; d_call: .
cdr3_aa: CASSLGTAGGTEAFF; cdr3_nt: TGTGCCAGCAGTCTTGGGACTGCAGGCGGGACTGAAGCTTTCTTT; v_call: TRBV27; clone_size: .; cdr3_length: 15; j_call: TRBJ1-1; d_call: .
cdr3_aa: CSARDYGLPSEQYF; cdr3_nt: TGCAGTGCTAGAGATTACGGACTTCCAAGCGAGCAGTATTTT; v_call: TRBV20-1; clone_size: once; cdr3_length: 14; j_call: TRBJ2-3; d_call: .
cdr3_aa: CSAREAREQYF; cdr3_nt: TGCAGTGCTAGAGAGGCCCGGGAGCAGTACTTC; v_call: TRBV20-1; clone_size: .; cdr3_length: 11; j_call: TRBJ2-7; d_call: .
cdr3_aa: CASSTSGEYIQYF; cdr3_nt: TGTGCCAGCAGCACCTCAGGGGAATACATTCAGTACTTC; v_call: TRBV27; clone_size: .; cdr3_length: 13; j_call: TRBJ2-4; d_call: .
cdr3_aa: CASQDSPNTEAFF; cdr3_nt: TGTGCCAGTCAAGACAGCCCGAACACTGAAGCTTTCTTT; v_call: TRBV19; clone_size: .; cdr3_length: 13; j_call: TRBJ1-1; d_call: .
cdr3_aa: CASSLEPGTNTGELFF; cdr3_nt: TGTGCCAGCAGTTTAGAACCGGGGACGAACACCGGGGAGCTGTTTTTT; v_call: TRBV12-3/TRBV12-4; clone_size: once; cdr3_length: 16; j_call: TRBJ2-2; d_call: .
cdr3_aa: CASRMGASLNYGYTF; cdr3_nt: TGTGCCAGCCGTATGGGGGCTTCTCTAAACTATGGCTACACCTTC; v_call: TRBV28; clone_size: .; cdr3_length: 15; j_call: TRBJ1-2; d_call: .
cdr3_aa: CASSFPSDDSTDTQYF; cdr3_nt: TGTGCCAGCAGCTTCCCCAGTGATGACTCGACAGATACGCAGTATTTT; v_call: TRBV7-8; clone_size: .; cdr3_length: 16; j_call: TRBJ2-3; d_call: .
cdr3_aa: CASSRDSVIETQYF; cdr3_nt: TGTGCCAGCAGTCGCGACTCTGTCATCGAGACCCAGTACTTC; v_call: TRBV27; clone_size: .; cdr3_length: 14; j_call: TRBJ2-5; d_call: .
cdr3_aa: CAPGGQGEYGYTF; cdr3_nt: TGTGCCCCCGGGGGCCAGGGGGAGTATGGCTACACCTTC; v_call: TRBV6-5; clone_size: .; cdr3_length: 13; j_call: TRBJ1-2; d_call: TRBD1
cdr3_aa: CASSVGGTDYEQYF; cdr3_nt: TGTGCCAGCAGCGTAGGGGGGACCGACTACGAGCAGTACTTC; v_call: TRBV9; clone_size: .; cdr3_length: 14; j_call: TRBJ2-7; d_call: .
cdr3_aa: CASSQAPAGGVNEQFF; cdr3_nt: TGTGCCAGCAGCCAAGCGCCGGCAGGCGGGGTCAATGAGCAGTTCTTC; v_call: TRBV3-1; clone_size: .; cdr3_length: 16; j_call: TRBJ2-1; d_call: .
cdr3_aa: CASRTGQINTEAFF; cdr3_nt: TGTGCCAGTAGGACGGGACAGATTAACACTGAAGCTTTCTTT; v_call: TRBV19; clone_size: .; cdr3_length: 14; j_call: TRBJ1-1; d_call: TRBD1
cdr3_aa: CATSLSLNQPQHF; cdr3_nt: TGTGCCACCAGCTTGAGCCTTAATCAGCCCCAGCATTTT; v_call: TRBV15; clone_size: .; cdr3_length: 13; j_call: TRBJ1-5; d_call: .
cdr3_aa: CSALDSRFEAFF; cdr3_nt: TGCAGCGCATTAGACAGCCGCTTTGAAGCTTTCTTT; v_call: TRBV29-1; clone_size: .; cdr3_length: 12; j_call: TRBJ1-1; d_call: .
cdr3_aa: CSARPAMSEAFF; cdr3_nt: TGCAGTGCTAGGCCGGCGATGAGTGAAGCTTTCTTT; v_call: TRBV20-1; clone_size: .; cdr3_length: 12; j_call: TRBJ1-1; d_call: .
cdr3_aa: CSVEGQGSANEQFF; cdr3_nt: TGCAGCGTTGAGGGGCAGGGGTCGGCAAATGAGCAGTTCTTC; v_call: TRBV29-1; clone_size: .; cdr3_length: 14; j_call: TRBJ2-1; d_call: .
cdr3_aa: CASSLPVRRDQPQHF; cdr3_nt: TGTGCCAGCAGTTTACCGGTCAGGAGAGATCAGCCCCAGCATTTT; v_call: TRBV28; clone_size: .; cdr3_length: 15; j_call: TRBJ1-5; d_call: .
cdr3_aa: CASGSRTSGYSYNEQFF; cdr3_nt: TGTGCCAGCGGGTCTCGGACTAGCGGATACTCCTACAATGAGCAGTTCTTC; v_call: TRBV28; clone_size: once; cdr3_length: 17; j_call: TRBJ2-1; d_call: TRBD2
cdr3_aa: CSVFDLVSSYEQYF; cdr3_nt: TGCAGTGTTTTCGACCTCGTCAGCTCCTACGAGCAGTACTTC; v_call: TRBV20-1; clone_size: .; cdr3_length: 14; j_call: TRBJ2-7; d_call: .
cdr3_aa: CSVEGDRGINEQYF; cdr3_nt: TGCAGCGTTGAAGGGGACAGGGGGATCAACGAGCAGTACTTC; v_call: TRBV29-1; clone_size: .; cdr3_length: 14; j_call: TRBJ2-7; d_call: TRBD1
cdr3_aa: CASSVVPQGSTDTQYF; cdr3_nt: TGTGCCAGCAGCGTAGTACCCCAGGGAAGCACAGATACGCAGTATTTT; v_call: TRBV9; clone_size: .; cdr3_length: 16; j_call: TRBJ2-3; d_call: .
cdr3_aa: CATSRGRIQYF; cdr3_nt: TGTGCCACCAGCAGAGGTCGCATTCAGTACTTC; v_call: TRBV15; clone_size: .; cdr3_length: 11; j_call: TRBJ2-4; d_call: .
cdr3_aa: CASSFDDIYGYTF; cdr3_nt: TGTGCCAGCAGCTTCGACGACATATATGGCTACACCTTC; v_call: TRBV5-5; clone_size: .; cdr3_length: 13; j_call: TRBJ1-2; d_call: .
cdr3_aa: CASSSTPMRWTGYHEQFF; cdr3_nt: TGTGCCAGCAGTTCCACTCCCATGCGCTGGACAGGGTACCATGAGCAGTTCTTC; v_call: TRBV6-5; clone_size: .; cdr3_length: 18; j_call: TRBJ2-1; d_call: TRBD1
cdr3_aa: CASSHHRDSDNQPQHF; cdr3_nt: TGTGCCAGCAGTCACCACAGGGATAGCGACAATCAGCCCCAGCATTTT; v_call: TRBV12-3/TRBV12-4; clone_size: .; cdr3_length: 16; j_call: TRBJ1-5; d_call: .
cdr3_aa: CASNTGTGATGELFF; cdr3_nt: TGCGCCAGCAATACCGGGACAGGGGCCACCGGGGAGCTGTTTTTT; v_call: TRBV5-1; clone_size: .; cdr3_length: 15; j_call: TRBJ2-2; d_call: TRBD1
cdr3_aa: CASSEGPAFF; cdr3_nt: TGTGCCAGCAGTGAGGGGCCAGCTTTCTTT; v_call: TRBV25-1; clone_size: .; cdr3_length: 10; j_call: TRBJ1-1; d_call: .
cdr3_aa: CSARDGTSGRAFGELFF; cdr3_nt: TGCAGTGCTAGGGATGGGACTAGCGGGAGGGCCTTCGGGGAGCTGTTTTTT; v_call: TRBV20-1; clone_size: .; cdr3_length: 17; j_call: TRBJ2-2; d_call: TRBD2
cdr3_aa: CASSQPPQETQYF; cdr3_nt: TGTGCCAGCAGCCAGCCCCCCCAAGAGACCCAGTACTTC; v_call: TRBV7-9; clone_size: once; cdr3_length: 13; j_call: TRBJ2-5; d_call: .
cdr3_aa: CASSLWAGDTQYF; cdr3_nt: TGTGCCAGTAGCCTGTGGGCGGGAGATACGCAGTATTTT; v_call: TRBV19; clone_size: .; cdr3_length: 13; j_call: TRBJ2-3; d_call: .
cdr3_aa: CASISDWGTEAFF; cdr3_nt: TGTGCCAGTATCTCCGATTGGGGCACTGAAGCTTTCTTT; v_call: TRBV19; clone_size: .; cdr3_length: 13; j_call: TRBJ1-1; d_call: .
cdr3_aa: CASSWIGNQPQHF; cdr3_nt: TGTGCCAGCAGTTGGATTGGGAATCAGCCCCAGCATTTT; v_call: TRBV27; clone_size: once; cdr3_length: 13; j_call: TRBJ1-5; d_call: .
cdr3_aa: CASSYRGGGHEQYF; cdr3_nt: TGTGCCAGCAGTTATAGGGGGGGAGGACACGAGCAGTACTTC; v_call: TRBV6-6; clone_size: .; cdr3_length: 14; j_call: TRBJ2-7; d_call: .
cdr3_aa: CASSQVRNTIYF; cdr3_nt: TGTGCCAGCAGCCAAGTGCGAAACACCATATATTTT; v_call: TRBV14; clone_size: .; cdr3_length: 12; j_call: TRBJ1-3; d_call: .
cdr3_aa: CASSAGGELFF; cdr3_nt: TGTGCCAGCAGCGCGGGCGGGGAGCTGTTTTTT; v_call: TRBV13; clone_size: .; cdr3_length: 11; j_call: TRBJ2-2; d_call: .
cdr3_aa: CASSPPREAETQYF; cdr3_nt: TGTGCCAGCTCACCACCGAGGGAGGCGGAGACCCAGTACTTC; v_call: TRBV18; clone_size: .; cdr3_length: 14; j_call: TRBJ2-5; d_call: .
cdr3_aa: CSGLPSTDTQYF; cdr3_nt: TGCAGTGGACTTCCTAGCACAGATACGCAGTATTTT; v_call: TRBV20-1; clone_size: .; cdr3_length: 12; j_call: TRBJ2-3; d_call: .
cdr3_aa: CASGWEPYNEQFF; cdr3_nt: TGTGCCAGCGGGTGGGAGCCATACAATGAGCAGTTCTTC; v_call: TRBV6-5; clone_size: .; cdr3_length: 13; j_call: TRBJ2-1; d_call: .
cdr3_aa: CATSRDIDRNEQYF; cdr3_nt: TGTGCCACCAGCAGAGATATAGACAGGAACGAGCAGTACTTC; v_call: TRBV15; clone_size: .; cdr3_length: 14; j_call: TRBJ2-7; d_call: .
cdr3_aa: CASSLPSTENIQYF; cdr3_nt: TGTGCCAGCAGCTTGCCCTCGACAGAAAACATTCAGTACTTC; v_call: TRBV5-6; clone_size: .; cdr3_length: 14; j_call: TRBJ2-4; d_call: .
cdr3_aa: CASSEGQGENGYTF; cdr3_nt: TGTGCCAGCAGCGAGGGACAGGGGGAAAATGGCTACACCTTC; v_call: TRBV9; clone_size: once; cdr3_length: 14; j_call: TRBJ1-2; d_call: TRBD1
cdr3_aa: CASSFADRGPEGYTF; cdr3_nt: TGCGCCAGCAGCTTTGCCGACAGGGGGCCAGAAGGCTACACCTTC; v_call: TRBV5-1; clone_size: .; cdr3_length: 15; j_call: TRBJ1-2; d_call: TRBD1
cdr3_aa: CASSEGIGQGEIYEQYF; cdr3_nt: TGTGCCAGCAGTGAAGGGATAGGCCAGGGCGAAATCTACGAGCAGTACTTC; v_call: TRBV2; clone_size: .; cdr3_length: 17; j_call: TRBJ2-7; d_call: .
cdr3_aa: CATSGPSGEQFF; cdr3_nt: TGTGCCACCAGCGGGCCCTCCGGGGAGCAGTTCTTC; v_call: TRBV15; clone_size: once; cdr3_length: 12; j_call: TRBJ2-1; d_call: .